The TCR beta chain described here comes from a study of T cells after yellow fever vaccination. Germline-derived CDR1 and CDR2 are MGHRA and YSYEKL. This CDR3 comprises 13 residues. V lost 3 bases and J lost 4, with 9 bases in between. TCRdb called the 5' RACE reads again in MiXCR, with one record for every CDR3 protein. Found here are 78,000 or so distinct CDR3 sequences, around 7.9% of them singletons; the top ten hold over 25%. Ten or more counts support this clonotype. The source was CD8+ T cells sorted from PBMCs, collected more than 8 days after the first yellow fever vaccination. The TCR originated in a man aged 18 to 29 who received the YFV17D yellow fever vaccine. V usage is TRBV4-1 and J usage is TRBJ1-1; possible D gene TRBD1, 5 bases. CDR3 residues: CASSQAGLTEAFF. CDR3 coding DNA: TGCGCCAGCAGCCAGGCAGGGCTCACTGAAGCTTTCTTT.